These T cell receptor beta chains were read from a single sample in a study of blood T cell repertoires in COVID-19. Repertoires were generated with immunoSEQ multiplex PCR, while TCRdb's copy carries only in-frame clones and drops some. Of some 31,000 clones in the sample, about nine tenths were seen once. Input material: peripheral blood. The receptors come from a human donor with active COVID-19. The donor label of this sample is uncertain. The CDR3 runs from the conserved cysteine through the conserved F or W. Each record gives: clone size, J gene, D gene, V gene, CDR3 DNA, CDR3 protein. The D gene is left open where the match is weak. Size is omitted from some rows. Given values are once, few, many or a class for expanded clones.

- TRBJ1-5 TRBD1 TRBV28 TGTGCCAGCAGTTTGACAGGGGGCGAACAGCCCCAGCATTTT CASSLTGGEQPQHF
- TRBJ1-2 TRBD1 TRBV7-9 TGTGCCAGCAGCTTATATCAGACAGGGAACTATGGCTACACCTTC CASSLYQTGNYGYTF
- TRBJ2-3 - TRBV7-3 TGTGCCAGCGGTGCGTCCTACACAGATACGCAGTATTTT CASGASYTDTQYF
- TRBJ1-1 - TRBV7-9 TGTGCCAGCAGCCGGAGGGATTTAGTGGCGAACACTGAAGCTTTCTTT CASSRRDLVANTEAFF
- TRBJ2-2 - TRBV6-5 TGTGCCAGTAGGGTGTGGCGGGGTACCGGGGAGCTGTTTTTT CASRVWRGTGELFF
- TRBJ1-5 - TRBV6-6 TGTGCCAGCAGCCGGACAGCTGGAGGCAATCAGCCCCAGCATTTT CASSRTAGGNQPQHF
- TRBJ1-1 - TRBV19 TGTGCCAGTACCGGGACTGTTGAAGCTTTCTTT CASTGTVEAFF
- TRBJ2-3 TRBD2 TRBV4-2 TGTGCCAGCAGCCAAGGGGCTAGCGGGGGAACAGATACGCAGTATTTT CASSQGASGGTDTQYF
- TRBJ2-7 - TRBV4-3 TGCGCCAGCAGCCAAGGCGTGGGGAGCTCCTACGAGCAGTACTTC CASSQGVGSSYEQYF
- TRBJ1-2 - TRBV11-2 TGTGCCAGCAGCCCCGGGGGGGCGGAGGGCTACACCTTC CASSPGGAEGYTF
- TRBJ2-1 - TRBV11-3 TGTGCCAGCAGCCTGGGTGGGAGCTCCTACAATGAGCAGTTCTTC CASSLGGSSYNEQFF
- TRBJ2-2 TRBD1 TRBV24-1 TGTGCCACCAGTGAACCGACAGGGGGTTTTGGGGAGCTGTTTTTT CATSEPTGGFGELFF
- TRBJ1-2 - TRBV10-3 TGTGCCATCAGTGAGTTAACCGGCCCCTCAGGGGACTATGGCTACACCTTC CAISELTGPSGDYGYTF
- TRBJ2-3 TRBD2 TRBV19 TGTGCCAGTAGTATGGCGGGCGGGGGGGCAGATACGCAGTATTTT CASSMAGGGADTQYF
- TRBJ1-1 TRBD1 TRBV28 TGTGCCAGCAGTTCAAACCGGGACAGGGGGAATGTATTTAGCACTGAAGCTTTCTTT CASSSNRDRGNVFSTEAFF
- TRBJ1-5 TRBD1 TRBV19 TGTGCCACTGGGACAGCGAATAGCAATCAGCCCCAGCATTTT CATGTANSNQPQHF
- TRBJ1-2 - TRBV2 TGTGCCAGCAGCAACAGTAACTATGGCTACACCTTC CASSNSNYGYTF
- TRBJ1-5 TRBD1 TRBV18 TGTGCCAGCTCCCAAATCCAGGGGGCTTTTGCGCGAGGGAATCAGCCCCAGCATTTT CASSQIQGAFARGNQPQHF
- TRBJ2-5 - TRBV7-2 TGTGCCAGCAGCTTCCGGGACTTCTTAGAGACCCAGTACTTC CASSFRDFLETQYF
- TRBJ2-1 TRBD1 TRBV29-1 TGCAGCAGCCCAGGGGACAGGGGTAAACGGAATGAGCAGTTCTTC CSSPGDRGKRNEQFF
few TRBJ1-5 - TRBV6-5 TGTGCCAGCAGCAGTGATAGCAATCAGCCCCAGCATTTT CASSSDSNQPQHF
- TRBJ2-3 - TRBV6-1 TGTGCCAGCAGTGAAGCAAGGGGTACGCAGTATTTT CASSEARGTQYF
- TRBJ2-7 - TRBV5-1 TGCGCCAGCAGCTTGGTATCGGCAGGGGAGTACGAGCAGTACTTC CASSLVSAGEYEQYF
- TRBJ2-2 TRBD2 TRBV11-2 TGTGCCAGCAGCCCCACACGGGGGGGTCTCGCCGGGGAGCTGTTTTTT CASSPTRGGLAGELFF
- TRBJ2-1 TRBD2 TRBV4-3 TGCGCCAGCAGCCAAACTCTAGCGGGGGTACAGGGGGAGCAGTTCTTC CASSQTLAGVQGEQFF
- TRBJ1-5 - TRBV14 TGTGCCAGCAACAAACAGGTGGATCAGCCCCAGCATTTT CASNKQVDQPQHF
- TRBJ1-2 - TRBV6-5 TGTGCCAGCAGTTTTGGACAGAGATATGGCTACACCTTC CASSFGQRYGYTF
- TRBJ2-7 TRBD2 TRBV6-2/TRBV6-3 TGTGCCAGCAGTTACTTAGGCGGGGGAACCTACGAGCAGTACTTC CASSYLGGGTYEQYF
- TRBJ1-4 - TRBV20-1 TGCAGTGCTACCTTTATTGAAAAACTGTTTTTT CSATFIEKLFF
- TRBJ2-2 TRBD1 TRBV7-6 TGTGCCAGCAGCTTAGGGGACAGGGCGTTGTCCACCGGGGAGCTGTTTTTT CASSLGDRALSTGELFF